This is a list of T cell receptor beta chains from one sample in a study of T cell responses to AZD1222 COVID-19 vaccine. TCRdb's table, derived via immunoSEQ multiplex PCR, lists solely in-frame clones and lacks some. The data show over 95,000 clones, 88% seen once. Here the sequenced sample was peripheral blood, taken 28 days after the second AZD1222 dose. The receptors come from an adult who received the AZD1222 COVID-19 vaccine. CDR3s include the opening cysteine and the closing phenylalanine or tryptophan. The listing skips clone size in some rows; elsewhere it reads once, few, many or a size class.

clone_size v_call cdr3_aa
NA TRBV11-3 CASSFASPGANVLTF
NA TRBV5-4 CASSLGQGGYEQYF
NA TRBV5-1 CASSLSTGSPLHF
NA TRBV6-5 CASSYWSSGYNEQFF
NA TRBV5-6 CASSTFTGSPNYGYTF
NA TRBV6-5 CASSSLGSGRTEQFF
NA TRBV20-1 CSASRRGGGTQPQHF
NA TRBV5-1 CASSLATGGYEQYF
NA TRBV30 CAWGTGGSDEKLFF
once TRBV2 CASRTDVYGYTF
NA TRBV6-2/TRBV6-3 CASSSLETGELFF
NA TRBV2 CASSDRQASSYEQYF
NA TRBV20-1 CSARMNTEAFF
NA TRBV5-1 CASSLGGADTEAFF
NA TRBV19 CASSKTSGAATGELFF
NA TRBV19 CASSIDQGRPGNQPQHF
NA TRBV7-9 CASSITSGTGSWKGYTF
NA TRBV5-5 CASSSVQGTSGNTIYF
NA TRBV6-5 CASSSLRSASFGYTF
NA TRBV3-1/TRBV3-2 CASSQGSTNEKLFF
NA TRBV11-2 CASSFEGVGELFF
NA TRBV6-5 CASTGSSYEQYF
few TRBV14 CASSQDLTRIVYNEQFF
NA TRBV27 CASGGGATNEKLFF
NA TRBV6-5 CASKAEPTDTQYF
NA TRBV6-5 CASRAKSQYNEQFF
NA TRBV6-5 CASRRPASHYGYTF
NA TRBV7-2 CASRTPRRQLAGVRDTQYF
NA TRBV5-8 CASSFNWNTEAFF
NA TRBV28 CASLLAPDTQYF
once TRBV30 CAWKRSGNTIYF
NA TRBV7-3 CASSLRAGAIGELFF
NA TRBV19 CASSIGGVQETQYF
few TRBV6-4 CASSDSTSETGELFF
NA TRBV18 CASSPPNSYEQYF
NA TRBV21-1 CASSWSTVEDQPQHF
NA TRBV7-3 CASSSGLRGSPLHF
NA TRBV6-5 CASSPKSGYRYGYTF
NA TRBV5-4 CASTLGGYTEAFF
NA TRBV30 CAWSAGPQTNEKLFF
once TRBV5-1 CASSTGQLKRSSYNSPLHF
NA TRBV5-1 CASRRDNYGYTF
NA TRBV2 CASIRGLDRTYGYTF
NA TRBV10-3 CASTGDPGNTIYF
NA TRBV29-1 CSVGQGDYEQYF
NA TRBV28 CASSFQGSSYNEQFF
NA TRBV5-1 CASSFRQGANNEQFF
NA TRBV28 CASLLGTAGNTIYF
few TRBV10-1 CASSIRGIKYTEAFF
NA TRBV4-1 CASSQDPAQGFGANVLTF
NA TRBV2 CASSDEGAASSYEQYF
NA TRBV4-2 CASSQDVATTGELFF
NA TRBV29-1 CSVRGPGGDTQYF
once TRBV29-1 CSVDRNSYNEQFF